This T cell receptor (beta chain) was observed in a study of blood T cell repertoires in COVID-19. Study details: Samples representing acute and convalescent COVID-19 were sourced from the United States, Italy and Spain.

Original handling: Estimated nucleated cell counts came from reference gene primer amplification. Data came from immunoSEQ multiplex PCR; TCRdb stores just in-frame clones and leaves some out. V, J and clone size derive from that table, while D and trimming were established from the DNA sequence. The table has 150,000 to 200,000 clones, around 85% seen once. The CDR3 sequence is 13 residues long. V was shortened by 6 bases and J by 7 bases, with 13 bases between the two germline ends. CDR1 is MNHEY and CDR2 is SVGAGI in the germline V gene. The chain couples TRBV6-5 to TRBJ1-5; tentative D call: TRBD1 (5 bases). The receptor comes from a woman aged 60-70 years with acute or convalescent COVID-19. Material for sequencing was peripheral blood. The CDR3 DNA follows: TGTGCCAGCAGCCGCCAGGGAGGGCAGCCCCAGCATTTT. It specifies CASSRQGGQPQHF.